The entry below gives a single T cell receptor beta chain sequence along with its context. This clonotype was counted between two and nine times. Which antigen it targets is not known. The input lacks base qualities; no much larger clone sits a single base away. The CDR3 spans 17 residues, from the cysteine through the phenylalanine. Only CDR3 DNA is held: 51 bases, read in frame from base 1. V is cut by 6 bases and J by 0 bases, and the space between the germline ends is 19 bases. The CDR1 and CDR2 encoded by the germline V gene are SGHRS and YFSETQ. This sample is drawn from a study of blood T cells in healthy people across ages (dated by TCRdb to the mid-2010s). Background on the whole study: In model experiments, template switching captured about one uniquely barcoded TCR beta cDNA molecule for every two T cells. The study measured age-related changes in TCR beta repertoire diversity using deep sequencing normalized with unique cDNA molecular identifiers. Four age groups were formed from the donors: young (average approximately 15 years), middle-aged (more than 35), aged (roughly 56) and long-lived (around 82). To avoid experimental bias, donors of different ages were randomly spread across the sequencing lanes. For two donors (one aged 18 to 30 and one aged 80 or older), the study analyzed two additional independent replicas of 1 million unique cDNA reads from the same blood draw.

What the study reported, not specific to this receptor: Compared with the aged group, more naive CD4+ T cells, fewer expanded clones and increased TCR diversity were shown by the long-lived group, suggesting age selection. Conclusive comparison of naive and antigen-experienced compartments was prevented by the profiling of bulk unsorted PBMCs. Observed TCR beta diversity correlated strongly with the percentage of naive T cells measured by flow cytometry. Because donor CMV infection status was unknown, age-related changes in expanded clonotypes were potentially confounded. As age increased, observed TCR beta diversity per million T cells dropped in a roughly linear way, and a significant reduction was already evident by age 40. Estimates of total diversity from one million sequenced T cells were regarded as lower bounds and underestimates.

The roughly 42 donors, aged about 6 to 95 years, were systemically healthy Caucasian individuals from Russia. Approximately 9.3 milliliters of peripheral blood were drawn from each donor into EDTA-treated Vacutainer tubes. Ficoll-Paque density-gradient centrifugation was used to isolate PBMCs, with at least 6.5 million per sample. Total RNA was extracted from PBMCs with Trizol reagent, with at least 5.5 micrograms obtained per sample. For every donor, an aliquot of PBMCs went through flow cytometry to measure the percentages of naive CD45RAhigh/CD27high T cells. Library creation used 5' RACE. The run used an Illumina HiSeq 2500. The second PCR ran for roughly 7 to 11 cycles and used a J-beta primer mix along with a sample-barcoded 5' primer. A unique molecular identifier was introduced onto each TCR beta cDNA molecule by a template-switch 5' adaptor carrying 12 random nucleotides. Each sample yielded at least 2.5 million CDR3-containing paired-end reads. All of the RNA was converted into first-strand cDNA using the Mint cDNA synthesis kit, with a TRBC-specific oligonucleotide serving as the primer. All cDNA was treated with uracil-DNA glycosylase and then went through a first 18-cycle PCR with the universal primers M1SS and BC2_uni_R. Under the source paper's analysis protocol: Each sample was normalized by randomly selecting 1 million high-quality reads, each carrying a distinct molecular identifier. Instead of being binned into consensus sequences, reads that shared molecular identifiers were thrown out. MiTCR, with a Q25 quality threshold and the strictest error-elimination algorithm, was used for CDR3 identification, clonotype clustering and error correction. Lower-bound total TCR beta diversity was estimated with a nonparametric unseen species model using Euler transformation. TCRdb reprocessed the public reads (quality trimming at Q25 with fastp, clone calling with MiXCR) and kept in-frame beta chains. Each entry merges the rows of one CDR3 protein and shows their most common DNA and genes. TCRdb assigned the V and J calls; the authors' analysis was not used. The sample data list about 830,000 distinct CDR3 sequences, and about 62% of these were observed just once. The ten biggest clones cover roughly 26% of the sample.

The rearrangement joined TRBV5-1 to TRBJ2-1; a confident D gene designation cannot be given. The TCR sequence derives from a man aged 25-40 years in good health. Sequencing was carried out using blood. The CDR3: CASTAPADRHSYNEQFF. The DNA sequence is given as TGCGCCAGCACTGCTCCAGCAGACCGTCACTCCTACAATGAGCAGTTCTTC.